This T cell receptor (beta chain) comes out of a study of blood T cell repertoires in COVID-19. Data came from immunoSEQ multiplex PCR; TCRdb stores just in-frame clones and leaves some out. The repertoire holds under 250,000 clones, with around 91% as singletons. This CDR3 is 16 amino acids long. J gave up 4 bases and V 2 bases, and 6 bases lay outside the gene matches. Germline loops: CDR1 LGHNA, CDR2 YNFKEQ. The chain employs TRBV4-2 and TRBJ2-5; TRBD2 matches at 11 bases. The sequence came from a woman in her thirties or forties with acute or convalescent COVID-19. The specimen sequenced was peripheral blood. The CDR3 DNA follows: TGTGCCAGCAGCCAACGTAGCGGGGGGGCCTTAGAGACCCAGTACTTC. It codes for CASSQRSGGALETQYF.